These T cell receptor beta chains were read from a single sample in a study of cytomegalovirus exposure and HLA in healthy donors. Some clones are missing from TCRdb's copy, which holds only in-frame ones; the method was immunoSEQ multiplex PCR. This sample has about 140,000 clones, with more than 70% found just once. The material sequenced was PBMCs. These TCRs come from a man between 40 and 49 years old in good health and CMV-seronegative. The CDR3 runs from the conserved cysteine through the conserved F or W. The D gene is left open where the match is weak. Part of the rows lack a size; the others show once, few, many or a class for expanded clones.

abundance,v_gene,j_gene,d_gene,CDR3nt,CDR3aa
.,TRBV10-3,TRBJ2-2,.,TGTGCCATCACTACAGGGAGCGGGGAGCTGTTTTTT,CAITTGSGELFF
few,TRBV7-9,TRBJ2-3,.,TGTGCCAGCAGATCCCAGCGGGCCTCCAGCACAGATACGCAGTATTTT,CASRSQRASSTDTQYF
.,TRBV5-6,TRBJ1-5,.,TGTGCCAGCAGCTCCACCGGCGGAATCTATAGCAATCAGCCCCAGCATTTT,CASSSTGGIYSNQPQHF
few,TRBV4-3,TRBJ1-1,.,TGCGCCAGCAGCCAAGATGTCGTTTGGCGGTCGAACACTGAAGCTTTCTTT,CASSQDVVWRSNTEAFF
few,TRBV18,TRBJ2-5,TRBD2,TGTGCCAGCTCACCATGGCAAGCGGGGCAAGAGACCCAGTACTTC,CASSPWQAGQETQYF
.,TRBV29-1,TRBJ1-3,.,TGCAGCGTTGGGGCCGGCTCTGGAAACACCATATATTTT,CSVGAGSGNTIYF
.,TRBV2,TRBJ2-3,TRBD2,TGTGCCAGCAGCAAGATACGTAGCGGGAGCACAGATACGCAGTATTTT,CASSKIRSGSTDTQYF
.,TRBV9,TRBJ2-1,.,TGTGCCAGCGCAGCGGTTAGCTCCTACAATGAGCAGTTCTTC,CASAAVSSYNEQFF
.,TRBV5-5,TRBJ2-7,TRBD1,TGTGCCAGCAGCTTGACAGGGGGCTTTTACGAGCAGTACTTC,CASSLTGGFYEQYF
.,TRBV6-6,TRBJ1-6,.,TGTGCCAGCAGTTACTCGAGGGGGGGAGGGGATTCACCCCTCCACTTT,CASSYSRGGGDSPLHF
few,TRBV7-9,TRBJ2-3,TRBD2,TGTGCCAGCAGCTCACCGGGACTAGCCTACACTGCTAGCACAGATACGCAGTATTTT,CASSSPGLAYTASTDTQYF
.,TRBV5-1,TRBJ1-1,TRBD1,TGCGCCAGCAGCTTGGTCGGACAGGGAATTGCTTTCTTT,CASSLVGQGIAFF
.,TRBV27,TRBJ1-1,.,TGTGCCAGCAGTCACGAGCGTGAAGCTTTCTTT,CASSHEREAFF
.,TRBV7-9,TRBJ2-5,.,TGTGCCAGCAGCTTAACGGGTCAGACCCAGTACTTC,CASSLTGQTQYF
.,TRBV9,TRBJ1-5,.,TGTGCCAGCAGCGTAGACTTGTCTAGCAATCAGCCCCAGCATTTT,CASSVDLSSNQPQHF
.,TRBV6-4,TRBJ2-6,TRBD2,TGTGCCAGCAGTGAGCGCGGGGGGGCGAGCTCTGGGGCCAACGTCCTGACTTTC,CASSERGGASSGANVLTF
.,TRBV28,TRBJ2-6,.,TGTGCCAGCAGTTTAGTGGACAGCCCCTCTGGGGCCAACGTCCTGACTTTC,CASSLVDSPSGANVLTF
.,TRBV10-3,TRBJ1-5,.,TGTGCCATCAGTGAGTCGGGAGGGGTTAGCAATCAGCCCCAGCATTTT,CAISESGGVSNQPQHF
once,TRBV6-1,TRBJ1-3,TRBD1,TGTGCCAGCAGTGAAGGGACAGGGTTCGGAAACACCATATATTTT,CASSEGTGFGNTIYF